This is a list of T cell receptor beta chains from one sample in a study of blood T cell repertoires in COVID-19. Only in-frame clones appear in the TCRdb table, and some are missing; sequencing was by immunoSEQ multiplex PCR. The sample lists about 76,000 clones, approximately 86% seen once, with over 15% in the top ten. Sequencing used peripheral blood. These receptors were collected from a human donor in a cohort sampled during active COVID-19. Each CDR3 is given with its conserved first and last residue. The D gene is left open where the match is weak. Clone size is not always given. Where it is, it says once, few, many or a class for expanded clones.

d_gene,abundance,v_gene,j_gene,CDR3aa,CDR3nt
TRBD2,.,TRBV12-5,TRBJ2-7,CASGLTTLGRGTYEQYF,TGTGCTAGTGGTTTGACAACCTTAGGGCGGGGGACCTACGAGCAGTACTTC
.,.,TRBV5-1,TRBJ1-5,CASSLGQSGQPQHF,TGCGCCAGCAGCTTGGGACAGTCCGGGCAGCCCCAGCATTTT
TRBD2,.,TRBV4-2,TRBJ2-7,CASSFGLAGGSYEQYF,TGTGCCAGCAGCTTCGGACTAGCGGGGGGATCCTACGAGCAGTACTTC
TRBD1,.,TRBV5-1,TRBJ2-7,CASSFGTAYEQYF,TGCGCCAGCAGCTTCGGGACAGCCTACGAGCAGTACTTC
TRBD1,.,TRBV11-2,TRBJ2-7,CASSFNRGDYEQYF,TGTGCCAGCAGCTTCAACAGGGGCGACTACGAGCAGTACTTC
.,once,TRBV18,TRBJ1-3,CASSPGPPSGNTIYF,TGTGCCAGCTCACCAGGGCCACCCTCTGGAAACACCATATATTTT
.,.,TRBV6-5,TRBJ1-6,CATHQSNNSPLHF,TGTGCCACGCACCAGTCGAATAATTCACCCCTCCACTTT
.,.,TRBV5-8,TRBJ2-7,CASSLVDSYEQYF,TGTGCCAGCAGCTTGGTGGACAGCTACGAGCAGTACTTC
.,.,TRBV27,TRBJ1-1,CASSLSQGTEAFF,TGTGCCAGCAGTTTGTCTCAGGGGACTGAAGCTTTCTTT
.,medium-sized,TRBV6-5,TRBJ1-5,CASSYELNQPQHF,TGTGCCAGCAGTTACGAGTTGAATCAGCCCCAGCATTTT
.,.,TRBV7-9,TRBJ2-1,CASSPPSVEGYNEQFF,TGTGCCAGCAGCCCGCCCTCGGTGGAGGGCTACAATGAGCAGTTCTTC
TRBD2,.,TRBV28,TRBJ2-1,CASSGRAGVYNEQFF,TGTGCCAGCAGTGGTAGAGCGGGAGTCTACAATGAGCAGTTCTTC
.,.,TRBV28,TRBJ1-1,CAAEQQVPNEAFF,TGTGCCGCAGAACAACAGGTGCCGAATGAAGCTTTCTTT
TRBD1,.,TRBV12-3/TRBV12-4,TRBJ2-2,CASSRGTGELFF,TGTGCCAGCAGCAGGGGGACCGGGGAGCTGTTTTTT
.,.,TRBV6-1,TRBJ2-3,CASSGRGGLASTDTQYF,TGTGCCAGCAGTGGAAGGGGGGGGTTGGCTAGCACAGATACGCAGTATTTT
TRBD2,.,TRBV28,TRBJ2-1,CASSPPGGSYNEQFF,TGTGCCAGCAGTCCTCCGGGGGGGTCCTACAATGAGCAGTTCTTC
.,.,TRBV5-1,TRBJ2-5,CASSLARPRETQYF,TGCGCCAGCAGCTTGGCGCGCCCCCGGGAGACCCAGTACTTC
.,.,TRBV5-1,TRBJ1-5,CASSLGTNSNQPQHF,TGCGCCAGCAGCTTGGGGACTAATAGCAATCAGCCCCAGCATTTT
.,.,TRBV2,TRBJ1-1,CASSWGGDVNTEAFF,TGTGCCAGCAGTTGGGGGGGCGACGTGAACACTGAAGCTTTCTTT
.,.,TRBV2,TRBJ1-5,CASSGGNQPQHF,TGTGCTTCCTCGGGGGGCAATCAGCCCCAGCATTTT
.,.,TRBV11-2,TRBJ1-2,CASSPNYGYTF,TGTGCCAGCAGCCCAAACTATGGCTACACCTTC
TRBD2,few,TRBV6-4,TRBJ2-1,CASSDSGTSGHNEQFF,TGTGCCAGCAGTGACTCAGGGACTAGCGGCCACAATGAGCAGTTCTTC
TRBD1,once,TRBV20-1,TRBJ1-6,CSASPVRQGYNSPLHF,TGCAGTGCTAGTCCTGTTCGACAGGGCTATAATTCACCCCTCCACTTT
.,.,TRBV11-3,TRBJ2-1,CASSLSFGSSYNEQFF,TGTGCCAGCAGCTTATCATTCGGGAGCTCCTACAATGAGCAGTTCTTC
TRBD1,.,TRBV2,TRBJ2-7,CATSRRQGVYF,TGTGCCACCTCCCGCCGACAGGGAGTGTACTTC
TRBD1,.,TRBV24-1,TRBJ1-5,CATSSSGGPNQPQHF,TGTGCCACCAGTTCTTCAGGGGGTCCCAATCAGCCCCAGCATTTT
.,.,TRBV24-1,TRBJ2-2,CATSDAGPPNTGELFF,TGTGCCACCAGTGATGCGGGACCCCCGAACACCGGGGAGCTGTTTTTT
.,.,TRBV11-3,TRBJ1-2,CASSSDRYYGYTF,TGTGCCAGCAGCTCCGACAGGTATTATGGCTACACCTTC
TRBD1,once,TRBV9,TRBJ2-7,CASSPGTGPSSYEQYF,TGTGCCAGCAGCCCGGGGACAGGGCCTAGCTCCTACGAGCAGTACTTC
.,.,TRBV7-2,TRBJ1-5,CASSLQFTGNQPQHF,TGTGCCAGCAGCTTACAGTTTACAGGCAATCAGCCCCAGCATTTT
TRBD1,.,TRBV24-1,TRBJ2-7,CATSGGQGWPYEQYF,TGTGCCACCAGTGGGGGACAGGGCTGGCCCTACGAGCAGTACTTC
.,.,TRBV29-1,TRBJ1-2,CSVALGAAYGYTF,TGCAGCGTGGCTTTAGGAGCGGCCTATGGCTACACCTTC
TRBD2,.,TRBV7-3,TRBJ2-1,CASSRTSGGEQFF,TGTGCCAGCAGCCGGACTAGTGGGGGGGAGCAGTTCTTC
TRBD2,once,TRBV9,TRBJ2-7,CASSRGLAGDYEQYF,TGTGCCAGCAGCAGGGGACTAGCGGGGGATTACGAGCAGTACTTC
.,once,TRBV11-3,TRBJ2-5,CASRRGGQQETQYF,TGTGCCAGCAGAAGAGGAGGGCAACAAGAGACCCAGTACTTC
.,few,TRBV12-5,TRBJ1-3,CASGLDRFGNFGNTIYF,TGTGCTAGTGGACTCGACAGGTTCGGTAACTTTGGAAACACCATATATTTT
TRBD1,.,TRBV4-3,TRBJ1-1,CASSQDRRQGNTEAFF,TGCGCCAGCAGCCAAGATAGGAGACAGGGGAACACTGAAGCTTTCTTT
TRBD2,.,TRBV9,TRBJ2-7,CASSLQGRGGDEQYF,TGTGCCAGCAGCCTACAAGGACGGGGGGGGGACGAGCAGTACTTC
TRBD1,.,TRBV5-1,TRBJ2-1,CASSLRQGTGYEQFF,TGCGCCAGCAGCCTCCGACAGGGGACTGGATATGAGCAGTTCTTC
TRBD1,many,TRBV9,TRBJ1-1,CASSVSGQGMGNTEAFF,TGTGCCAGCAGCGTTTCGGGACAGGGGATGGGGAACACTGAAGCTTTCTTT
.,.,TRBV19,TRBJ2-3,CASSELAGGTDTQYF,TGTGCCAGTAGTGAGCTAGCTGGGGGCACAGATACGCAGTATTTT
.,once,TRBV25-1,TRBJ2-7,CASRNIYEQYF,TGTGCCAGCAGAAATATCTACGAGCAGTACTTC